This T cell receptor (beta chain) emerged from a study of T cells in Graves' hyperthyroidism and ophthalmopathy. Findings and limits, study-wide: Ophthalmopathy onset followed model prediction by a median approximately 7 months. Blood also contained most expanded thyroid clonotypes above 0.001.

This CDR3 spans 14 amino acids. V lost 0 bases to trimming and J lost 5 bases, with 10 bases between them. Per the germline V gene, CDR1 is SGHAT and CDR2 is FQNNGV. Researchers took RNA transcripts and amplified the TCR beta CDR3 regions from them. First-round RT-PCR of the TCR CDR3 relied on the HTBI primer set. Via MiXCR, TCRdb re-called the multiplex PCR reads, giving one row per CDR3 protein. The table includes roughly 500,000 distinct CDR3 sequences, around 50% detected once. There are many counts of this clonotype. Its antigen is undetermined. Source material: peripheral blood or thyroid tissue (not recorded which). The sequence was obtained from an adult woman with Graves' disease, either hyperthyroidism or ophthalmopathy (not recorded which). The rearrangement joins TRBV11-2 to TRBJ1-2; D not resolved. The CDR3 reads CASSLDQSAYGYTF. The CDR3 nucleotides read TGTGCCAGCAGCTTAGATCAGTCAGCATATGGCTACACCTTC.